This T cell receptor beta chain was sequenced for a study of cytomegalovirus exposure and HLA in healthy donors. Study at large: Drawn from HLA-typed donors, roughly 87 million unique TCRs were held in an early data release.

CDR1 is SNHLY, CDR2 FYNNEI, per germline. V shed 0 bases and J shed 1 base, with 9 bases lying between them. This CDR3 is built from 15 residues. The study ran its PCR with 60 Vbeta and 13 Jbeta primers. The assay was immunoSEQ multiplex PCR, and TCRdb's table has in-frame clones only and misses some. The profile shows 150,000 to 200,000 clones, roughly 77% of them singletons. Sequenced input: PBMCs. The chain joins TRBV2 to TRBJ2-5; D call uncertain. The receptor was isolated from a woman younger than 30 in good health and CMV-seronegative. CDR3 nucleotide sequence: TGTGCCAGCAGTGAAGCCCACAGTATCCAAGAGACCCAGTACTTC. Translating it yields CASSEAHSIQETQYF.